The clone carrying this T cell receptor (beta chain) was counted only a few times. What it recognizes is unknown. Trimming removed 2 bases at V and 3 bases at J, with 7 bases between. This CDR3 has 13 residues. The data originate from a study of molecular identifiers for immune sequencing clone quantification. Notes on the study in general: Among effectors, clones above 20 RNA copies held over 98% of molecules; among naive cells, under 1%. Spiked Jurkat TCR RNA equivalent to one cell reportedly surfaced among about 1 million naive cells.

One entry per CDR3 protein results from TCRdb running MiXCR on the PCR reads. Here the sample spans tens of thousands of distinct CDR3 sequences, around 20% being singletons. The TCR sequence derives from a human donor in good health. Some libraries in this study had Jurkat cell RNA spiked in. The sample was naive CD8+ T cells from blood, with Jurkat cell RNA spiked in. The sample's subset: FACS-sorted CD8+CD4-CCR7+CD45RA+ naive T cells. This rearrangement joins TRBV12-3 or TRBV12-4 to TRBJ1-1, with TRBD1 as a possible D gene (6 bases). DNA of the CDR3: TGTGCCAGCAGTTTAACAGGGTACACTGAAGCTTTCTTT. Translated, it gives CASSLTGYTEAFF.